The rows below give T cell receptor beta chains drawn from one sample of a study of blood T cell repertoires in COVID-19. This table comes from immunoSEQ multiplex PCR, and its TCRdb copy is limited to in-frame clones, with some not included. Of fewer than 300,000 clones listed, approximately 86% are singletons. Specimen: peripheral blood. These receptor sequences come from a woman aged 18-29 years with acute or convalescent COVID-19. Both conserved end residues are trimmed from each CDR3. Fields, in order: CDR3 length, V gene, clone size, CDR3 protein. Clone size appears in some rows only: once, few, many, or a class for an expanded clone.

13	TRBV2	-	ASSEWGTGGYEQY
16	TRBV28	-	ASSPQSPNRFGGETQY
13	TRBV5-1	-	ASSLWTSGSEEQY
13	TRBV2	-	ASSEIWAGNQPQH
15	TRBV7-3	-	ASSSPLQGATTGELF
12	TRBV4-2	many	ASSPTGMGETQY
11	TRBV11-3	few	ASSLVAGGTQY
13	TRBV13	-	ASSLWGGARTGYT
15	TRBV29-1	-	SVEENSGGVMNTEAF
16	TRBV7-3	-	ASSSNPGLAGSYNEQF
14	TRBV6-2/TRBV6-3	few	ASSLPTSGRGNEQF
13	TRBV28	-	ASSRMTGWNSPLH
12	TRBV5-1	few	ASSLDTSDTEAF